The clone carrying this T cell receptor beta chain was found a few times. The sample is drawn from a study of identical twins. The V gene's germline CDR1 is SNHLY and CDR2 FYNNEI. Deletions cut 1 base from V and 0 bases from J, with 9 bases between. The CDR3 sequence is 15 residues long. Unique molecular identifiers were present on the cDNA, and a universal primer site came from template switching. TCRdb reprocessed the 5' RACE reads via MiXCR and lists one record per CDR3 protein. The repertoire has approximately 220,000 distinct CDR3 sequences, about 7.5% of them found once; the top ten carry 1.5% to 2.5%. These records were also assigned to another study, of yellow fever vaccine responses in identical twins.

This clonotype was sampled from a woman in her late teens or twenties in good health. The chain has TRBV2 and TRBJ1-2, with D possibly being TRBD1 (6 bases). The source material was memory (CD45RO+) T cells sorted from blood. The CDR3 region is CASSEVAGANYGYTF. CDR3 in DNA: TGTGCCAGCAGTGAAGTGGCAGGGGCTAACTATGGCTACACCTTC.